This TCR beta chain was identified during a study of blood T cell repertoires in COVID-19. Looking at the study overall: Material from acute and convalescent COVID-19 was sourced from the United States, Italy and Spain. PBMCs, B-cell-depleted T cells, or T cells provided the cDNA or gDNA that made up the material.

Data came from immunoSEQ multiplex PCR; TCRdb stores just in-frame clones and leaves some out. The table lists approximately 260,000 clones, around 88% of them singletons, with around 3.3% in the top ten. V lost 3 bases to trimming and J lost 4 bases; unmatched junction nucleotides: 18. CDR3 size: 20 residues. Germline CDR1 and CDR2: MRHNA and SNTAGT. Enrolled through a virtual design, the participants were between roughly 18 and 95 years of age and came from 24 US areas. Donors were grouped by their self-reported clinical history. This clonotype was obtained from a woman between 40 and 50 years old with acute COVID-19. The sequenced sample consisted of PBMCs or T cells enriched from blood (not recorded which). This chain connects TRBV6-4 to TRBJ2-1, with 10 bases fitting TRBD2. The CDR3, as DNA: TGTGCCAGCAGTGAACCCGGGCGAAGCGGGAGGGCAGAACCTTACAATGAGCAGTTCTTC. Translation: CASSEPGRSGRAEPYNEQFF.